This is a list of T cell receptor beta chains from one sample in a study of T cell repertoires in aging, cancer and after chemotherapy. MiXCR, applied by TCRdb to the multiplex PCR reads, yields one record per CDR3 protein. This table holds approximately 10,000 distinct CDR3 sequences, under 40% found once. Sequencing was performed on blood. The receptors come from a human donor in good health. Each CDR3 is given with its conserved first and last residue. Each record gives: J gene, V gene, clone size, D gene, CDR3 DNA, CDR3 protein. A D gene is named only where the DNA matches it firmly. Where a row states a size, it is once, few, many or the class of an expanded clone; other rows omit it.

j_call: TRBJ2-7
v_call: TRBV30
clone_size: once
d_call: .
cdr3_nt: TGTGCCTGGGGAAGAACAGGGTGGGAGCAGTACTTC
cdr3_aa: CAWGRTGWEQYF

j_call: TRBJ1-2
v_call: TRBV6-5
clone_size: few
d_call: TRBD1
cdr3_nt: TGTGCCAGCAGTTACTCGACAGGGGGCGGCTATGGCTACACCTTC
cdr3_aa: CASSYSTGGGYGYTF

j_call: TRBJ2-1
v_call: TRBV19
clone_size: once
d_call: .
cdr3_nt: TGTGCCAGTAGTATCACACGGGGCAATGAGCAGTTCTTC
cdr3_aa: CASSITRGNEQFF

j_call: TRBJ2-5
v_call: TRBV12-3/TRBV12-4
clone_size: .
d_call: .
cdr3_nt: TGTGCCAGCAGTTTTAGGGAGACCCAGTACTTC
cdr3_aa: CASSFRETQYF

j_call: TRBJ2-3
v_call: TRBV24-1
clone_size: once
d_call: TRBD1
cdr3_nt: TGTGCCACCAGTGACGATTTGGGACAGGGCAAGGATACGCAGTATTTT
cdr3_aa: CATSDDLGQGKDTQYF

j_call: TRBJ2-3
v_call: TRBV5-4
clone_size: .
d_call: TRBD2
cdr3_nt: TGTGCCAGCAGCTCCGGGACTAGCGGGAGGGCCAGAGATACGCAGTATTTT
cdr3_aa: CASSSGTSGRARDTQYF

j_call: TRBJ2-4
v_call: TRBV5-6
clone_size: .
d_call: .
cdr3_nt: TGTTCCGGCAGCTTGAAAGGGTTTGGCATTCAGTACTTC
cdr3_aa: CSGSLKGFGIQYF

j_call: TRBJ1-2
v_call: TRBV29-1
clone_size: .
d_call: TRBD1
cdr3_nt: TGCAGCGTCCCCACAGGGGGCCATGGCAACACCTTC
cdr3_aa: CSVPTGGHGNTF

j_call: TRBJ1-2
v_call: TRBV19
clone_size: .
d_call: .
cdr3_nt: TGTGCCAGTACCATAGGAGACAGAAGCGGCTACACCTTC
cdr3_aa: CASTIGDRSGYTF

j_call: TRBJ1-2
v_call: TRBV29-1
clone_size: few
d_call: .
cdr3_nt: TGCAGCGTTGAAGAGAGGAGGGGGTCGGTGGATGGCTACACCTTC
cdr3_aa: CSVEERRGSVDGYTF

j_call: TRBJ2-3
v_call: TRBV27
clone_size: .
d_call: TRBD2
cdr3_nt: TGTGCCAGCAGTTTCCGGACTAGCTTGGGTACGCAGTATTTT
cdr3_aa: CASSFRTSLGTQYF

j_call: TRBJ2-5
v_call: TRBV5-4
clone_size: few
d_call: .
cdr3_nt: TGTGCCAGCAGCCCCCGGAGAGGGCAAGAGACCCAGTACTTC
cdr3_aa: CASSPRRGQETQYF

j_call: TRBJ1-1
v_call: TRBV5-1
clone_size: .
d_call: .
cdr3_nt: TGCGCCAGCAGTTTGGACAAGCTTGAAGCTTTCTTT
cdr3_aa: CASSLDKLEAFF

j_call: TRBJ2-1
v_call: TRBV11-3
clone_size: .
d_call: TRBD2
cdr3_nt: TGTGCCAGCAGCTTAATGCGGGAGGGTGCTGAGCAGTTCTTC
cdr3_aa: CASSLMREGAEQFF

j_call: TRBJ2-2
v_call: TRBV24-1
clone_size: once
d_call: TRBD1
cdr3_nt: TGTGCCACCAGTGATCAGGGGGCGCGGGCGAACACCGGGGAGCTGTTTTTT
cdr3_aa: CATSDQGARANTGELFF

j_call: TRBJ2-2
v_call: TRBV19
clone_size: few
d_call: .
cdr3_nt: TGTGCCAGTAGTTCCGGCGGAACAGTGTTAGGTCGGGGGGAGCTGTTTTTT
cdr3_aa: CASSSGGTVLGRGELFF

j_call: TRBJ2-7
v_call: TRBV19
clone_size: .
d_call: .
cdr3_nt: TGTGCCAGTAGTGGAAGTCCCTACGAGCAGTACTTC
cdr3_aa: CASSGSPYEQYF

j_call: TRBJ1-2
v_call: TRBV5-3
clone_size: .
d_call: .
cdr3_nt: TGTGCCAGCAGCTCCCCAGGGATTTGGGATGGCTACACCTTC
cdr3_aa: CASSSPGIWDGYTF

j_call: TRBJ1-5
v_call: TRBV2
clone_size: .
d_call: .
cdr3_nt: TGTGCCAGCAGTGGAAATAGCAATCAGCCCCAGCATTTT
cdr3_aa: CASSGNSNQPQHF

j_call: TRBJ2-7
v_call: TRBV11-1
clone_size: .
d_call: TRBD1
cdr3_nt: TGTGCCAGCAGCCGCCCCGGGACAGGGTGTGTCGAGCAGTACTTC
cdr3_aa: CASSRPGTGCVEQYF

j_call: TRBJ1-1
v_call: TRBV19
clone_size: .
d_call: .
cdr3_nt: TGTGCCAGTAGTGGGAGGGGCCGCGTGAACACTGAAGCTTTCTTT
cdr3_aa: CASSGRGRVNTEAFF

j_call: TRBJ1-3
v_call: TRBV6-5
clone_size: few
d_call: .
cdr3_nt: TGTGCCAGCAGTTATGCAGGTCCTGATTCTGGAAACACCATATATTTT
cdr3_aa: CASSYAGPDSGNTIYF

j_call: TRBJ1-2
v_call: TRBV5-5
clone_size: .
d_call: TRBD1
cdr3_nt: TGTGCCAGCAGCTCACTAGGACAGGGGGCCTCCTGGGGCTACACCTTC
cdr3_aa: CASSSLGQGASWGYTF

j_call: TRBJ2-5
v_call: TRBV5-4
clone_size: medium-sized
d_call: TRBD2
cdr3_nt: TGTGCCAGCAGTAGCGGCGGGAGAGAGACCCAGTACTTC
cdr3_aa: CASSSGGRETQYF

j_call: TRBJ1-1
v_call: TRBV13
clone_size: few
d_call: .
cdr3_nt: TGTGCCAGCAGTTCGGGCACTGAAGCTTTCTTT
cdr3_aa: CASSSGTEAFF

j_call: TRBJ1-4
v_call: TRBV15
clone_size: .
d_call: TRBD1
cdr3_nt: TGTGCCACCAGCGTCCACCGACAGGGGGGAGAAAAACTGTTTTTT
cdr3_aa: CATSVHRQGGEKLFF

j_call: TRBJ2-4
v_call: TRBV11-1
clone_size: medium-sized
d_call: TRBD2
cdr3_nt: TGTGCCAGCAGCCGTGCGGGGGGGCAAAACATTCAGTACTTC
cdr3_aa: CASSRAGGQNIQYF

j_call: TRBJ2-3
v_call: TRBV6-2/TRBV6-3
clone_size: few
d_call: .
cdr3_nt: TGTGCCAGCGCGTCTAGCACAGATACGCAGTATTTT
cdr3_aa: CASASSTDTQYF

j_call: TRBJ2-5
v_call: TRBV6-5
clone_size: .
d_call: .
cdr3_nt: TGTGCCAGCAGTTACAGTTCGGTGGGGGAGACCCAGTACTTC
cdr3_aa: CASSYSSVGETQYF

j_call: TRBJ1-1
v_call: TRBV29-1
clone_size: few
d_call: .
cdr3_nt: TGCAGCGTTTGGGGCCCTGGCACTGAAGCTTTCTTT
cdr3_aa: CSVWGPGTEAFF

j_call: TRBJ2-7
v_call: TRBV19
clone_size: .
d_call: .
cdr3_nt: TGTGCCAGTAGGGGGACAGGGAGCTTAGCGGGAGACGACGAGCAGTACTTC
cdr3_aa: CASRGTGSLAGDDEQYF

j_call: TRBJ2-2
v_call: TRBV19
clone_size: medium-sized
d_call: .
cdr3_nt: TGTGCCAGTAGTATAGACAGGGTGGCCGGGGAGCTGTTTTTT
cdr3_aa: CASSIDRVAGELFF

j_call: TRBJ2-1
v_call: TRBV6-2/TRBV6-3
clone_size: few
d_call: TRBD2
cdr3_nt: TGTGCCAGCAGTCTCGGCACTAGCGGGAGCAGTCGGGGCTCCTACAATGAGCAGTTCTTC
cdr3_aa: CASSLGTSGSSRGSYNEQFF